This T cell receptor (beta chain) originates from a study of T cell responses to AZD1222 COVID-19 vaccine. The repertoire was sequenced with immunoSEQ multiplex PCR; TCRdb's copy has only in-frame clones and lacks some. The table records roughly 100,000 clones, more than 70% of them present only once. Note on this clone: Its specificity is unknown.

Second-dose intervals near 4 or 12 weeks were combined. Germline CDR1 is KGHSH and CDR2 is LQKENI. V was clipped by 2 bases and J by 0 bases, with 7 bases between them. The CDR3 contains 14 residues. General study results and limits: Epitopes outside B.1.351 and B.1.1.7 mutated regions reportedly drew nearly half of spike TCRs. Spike-specific TCR depth and breadth grew after two AZD1222 doses. Clonal diversity was possibly underestimated, and the donors were mostly white British, with more females.

V is TRBV18 and J is TRBJ1-2; the D gene is possibly TRBD1 (5 bases). The source material was peripheral blood, sampled 28 days after the second AZD1222 dose. This clonotype originated in an adult who received the AZD1222 COVID-19 vaccine. Here the CDR3 reads CASSPEGANYGYTF. The CDR3 DNA is TGTGCCAGCTCACCAGAAGGGGCTAACTATGGCTACACCTTC.